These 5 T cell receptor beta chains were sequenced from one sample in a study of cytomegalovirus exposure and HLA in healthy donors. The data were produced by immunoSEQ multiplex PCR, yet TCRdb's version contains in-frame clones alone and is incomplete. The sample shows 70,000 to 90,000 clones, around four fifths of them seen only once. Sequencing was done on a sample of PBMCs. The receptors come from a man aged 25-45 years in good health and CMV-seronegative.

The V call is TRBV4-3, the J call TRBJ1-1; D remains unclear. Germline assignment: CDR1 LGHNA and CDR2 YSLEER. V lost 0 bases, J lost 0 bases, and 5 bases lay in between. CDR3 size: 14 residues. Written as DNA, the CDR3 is TGCGCCAGCAGCCAAGATAGTGTGAACACTGAAGCTTTCTTT. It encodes CASSQDSVNTEAFF.

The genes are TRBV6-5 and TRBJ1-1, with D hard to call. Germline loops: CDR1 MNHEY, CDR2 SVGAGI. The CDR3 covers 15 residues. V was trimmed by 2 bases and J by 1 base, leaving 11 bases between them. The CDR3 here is CASSYAAAGNTEAFF. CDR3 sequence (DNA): TGTGCCAGCAGTTACGCGGCGGCGGGGAACACTGAAGCTTTCTTT.

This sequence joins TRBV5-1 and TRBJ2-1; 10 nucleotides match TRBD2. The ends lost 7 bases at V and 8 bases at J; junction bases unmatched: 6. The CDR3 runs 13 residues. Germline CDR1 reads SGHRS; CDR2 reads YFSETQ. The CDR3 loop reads CASGELAGDEQFF. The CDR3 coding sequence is TGCGCCAGCGGGGAGCTAGCGGGAGATGAGCAGTTCTTC.

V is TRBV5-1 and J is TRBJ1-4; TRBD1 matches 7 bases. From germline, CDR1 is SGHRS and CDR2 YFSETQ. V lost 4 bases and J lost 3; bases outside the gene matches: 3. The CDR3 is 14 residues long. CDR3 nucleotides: TGCGCCAGCAGCCTACAGGGGTCTAATGAAAAACTGTTTTTT. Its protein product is CASSLQGSNEKLFF.

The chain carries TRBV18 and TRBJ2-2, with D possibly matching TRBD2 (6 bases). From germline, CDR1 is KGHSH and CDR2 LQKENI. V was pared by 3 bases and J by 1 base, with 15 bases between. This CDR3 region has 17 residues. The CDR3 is CASSPYSGDLNTGELFF. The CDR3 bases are TGTGCCAGCTCACCTTACTCGGGGGATTTGAACACCGGGGAGCTGTTTTTT.